The text below deals with one T cell receptor beta chain. Its matching antigen is unknown. The CDR3 runs 15 residues. CDR1 MNHEY and CDR2 SMNVEV come from the germline V gene (reference sequence). The V and J ends lost 6 bases and 3 bases respectively, with 18 bases between them. The table came from immunoSEQ multiplex PCR; TCRdb's copy has only in-frame clones and leaves some out. The profile shows tens of thousands of clones, less than 90% of them singletons. This entry comes from a study of OX40 agonist ivuxolimab in advanced cancers. Turning to the study itself: Across the patients, intravenous ivuxolimab was delivered every 2 weeks at 0.01 to 10 mg/kg. General observations from the study: Compared with CD4+, CD8+ T cells on average had more expanded clones. Both blood CD4+ and CD8+ T cells showed clonal growth by week 6 at 0.1 to 3.0 mg/kg. With doses of 0.1-3.0 mg/kg, partial responders showed among the lowest clonal expansion.

This specimen was CD4+ or CD8+ T cells sorted from blood, taken in a trial of the OX40 agonist ivuxolimab. The TCR comes from an adult with an advanced solid tumor such as melanoma, head and neck, liver or kidney cancer. The J gene is TRBJ2-7, the V gene TRBV27; possibly TRBD1 or TRBD2 for D (6 bases each). DNA of the CDR3: TGTGCCAGCAGAGACAAGGCGGGACACAACTACGAGCAGTACTTC. Its translation is CASRDKAGHNYEQYF.